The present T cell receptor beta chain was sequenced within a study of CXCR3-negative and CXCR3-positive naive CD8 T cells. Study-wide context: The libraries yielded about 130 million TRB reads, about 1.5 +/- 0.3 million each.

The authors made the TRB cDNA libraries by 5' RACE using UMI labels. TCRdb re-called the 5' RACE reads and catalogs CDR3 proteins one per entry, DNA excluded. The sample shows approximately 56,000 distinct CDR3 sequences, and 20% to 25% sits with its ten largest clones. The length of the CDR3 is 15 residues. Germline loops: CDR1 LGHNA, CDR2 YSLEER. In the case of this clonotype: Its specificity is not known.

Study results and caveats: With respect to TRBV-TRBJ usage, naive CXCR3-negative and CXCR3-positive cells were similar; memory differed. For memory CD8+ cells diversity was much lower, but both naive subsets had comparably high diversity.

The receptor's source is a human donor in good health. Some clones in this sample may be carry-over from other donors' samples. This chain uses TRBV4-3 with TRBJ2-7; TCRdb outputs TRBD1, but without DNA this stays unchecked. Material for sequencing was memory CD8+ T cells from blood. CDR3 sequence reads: CASSQDNRASYEQYF.